The 26 T cell receptor beta chains below were found in one sample sequenced in a study of T cells after yellow fever vaccination. TCRdb reprocessed the 5' RACE reads with MiXCR, giving one entry per CDR3 protein. In the table there are approximately 70,000 distinct CDR3 sequences, around 7% of which are singletons. The material sequenced was CD8+ T cells sorted from PBMCs, taken 35 to 50 days after the first yellow fever vaccination. The receptors here all came from a young man who received the YFV17D yellow fever vaccine.

This clonotype was recorded at least ten times. The V and J genes are TRBV20-1 and TRBJ1-2; TRBD1 aligns across 7 bases. Germline V gene sequence: CDR1 DFQATT, CDR2 SNEGSKA (reference sequence). V trimming: 0 bases; J trimming: 2 bases; junction bases outside the gene matches: 6. This CDR3 has 15 amino acids. The CDR3 region has the DNA TGCAGTGCTAGAGATTCGGCACAGGGGAACTATGGCTACACCTTC. It translates to CSARDSAQGNYGYTF.

Ten or more counts support this clonotype. The chain's CDR3 is CASSTGTGGAGTDTQYF. The CDR3 region has the DNA TGTGCCAGCAGCACCGGGACAGGGGGCGCCGGCACAGATACGCAGTATTTT. The V call is TRBV21-1, the J call TRBJ2-3; the table's D call of TRBD1 was not tested on the DNA. TRBV21-1 is shown as a pseudogene. The CDR3 loop spans 17 amino acids.

This clonotype has at least ten counts. This chain links TRBV4-1 with TRBJ2-3, with unresolved D. The CDR3 is 15 residues long. Germline CDR1 is MGHRA and CDR2 is YSYEKL. Trimming shortened V by 3 bases and J by 6 bases, and 16 bases separated the two germline ends. This chain's CDR3 is CASSQESAVTDTQYF. In nucleotides, the CDR3 is TGCGCCAGCAGCCAGGAAAGCGCCGTCACGGATACGCAGTATTTT.

This clonotype was counted many times. J is TRBJ1-1 and V is TRBV6-5; possibly TRBD1 for D (6 bases). The CDR3 is made up of 15 amino acids. V was trimmed by 0 bases and J by 7 bases, leaving 15 bases between them. The V gene's germline CDR1 is MNHEY and CDR2 SVGAGI. This chain's CDR3 is CASSYSLDSSFEAFF. CDR3 bases: TGTGCCAGCAGTTACTCTTTGGACAGCAGCTTTGAAGCTTTCTTT.

This chain connects TRBV30 to TRBJ2-7, with no clear D. This CDR3 is built from 15 residues. The V gene's germline CDR1 is GTSNPN and CDR2 SVGIG (reference sequence). Trimming took 1 base from V and 0 from J, leaving 13 bases between them. The CDR3 nucleotides are TGTGCCTGGAGTGGACGCGGATGGGCCTCCTACGAGCAGTACTTC. It is translated as CAWSGRGWASYEQYF. Variable domain in full (rest from reference TRBV30 and TRBJ2-7): SQTIHQWPATLVQPVGSPLSLECTVEGTSNPNLYWYRQAAGRGLQLLFYSVGIGQISSEVPQNLSASRPQDRQFILSSKKLLLSDSGFYLCAWSGRGWASYEQYFGPGTRLTVT.

This clonotype showed up many times. The chain is built from TRBV7-9 and TRBJ2-7, with 11 bases identical to TRBD1. The CDR3 runs to 14 residues. The germline V gene encodes CDR1 SEHNR and CDR2 FQNEAQ (reference sequence). V was pared by 5 bases and J by 3 bases, with 3 bases of the junction left unmatched. CDR3 sequence reads: CASSRTGGVYEQYF. The CDR3, as DNA: TGTGCCAGCAGCAGGACAGGGGGCGTCTACGAGCAGTACTTC. Filled out from reference TRBV7-9 and TRBJ2-7, the complete variable domain reads DTGVSQNPRHKITKRGQNVTFRCDPISEHNRLYWYRQTLGQGPEFLTYFQNEAQLEKSRLLSDRFSAERPKGSFSTLEIQRTEQGDSAMYLCASSRTGGVYEQYFGPGTRLTVT.

At least ten counts were recorded for this clonotype. This sequence joins TRBV12-3 or TRBV12-4 and TRBJ2-5; 11 positions agree with TRBD1. Trimming at V came to 4 bases and at J to 4 bases, leaving 2 bases not matched to a gene. This CDR3 contains 14 residues. The CDR3 DNA reads TGTGCCAGCAGTTGGGGGACAGGGGGAGAGACCCAGTACTTC. Its protein is CASSWGTGGETQYF.

There are many counts of this clonotype. This chain uses TRBV4-2 with TRBJ2-5, with 10 bases lining up with TRBD2. The CDR3 is 15 residues long. V trimming: 3 bases; J trimming: 4 bases; junction bases outside the gene matches: 5. The germline gives CDR1 LGHNA, CDR2 YNFKEQ. CDR3 loop: CASSHLAGGSETQYF. CDR3 coding DNA: TGTGCCAGCAGCCACTTAGCGGGGGGATCAGAGACCCAGTACTTC.

This clonotype was observed a few times. V gene TRBV12-3 or TRBV12-4 combines with J gene TRBJ1-2, with unresolved D. The V end lost 4 bases, the J end lost 4 bases, and 10 bases lay between the germline ends. The CDR3 loop spans 13 amino acids. CDR3 loop: CASSYDTFYGYTF. CDR3 DNA sequence: TGTGCCAGCAGTTACGACACTTTCTATGGCTACACCTTC.

This clonotype has ten or more counts. The chain recombines TRBV18 with TRBJ1-4; the match to TRBD1 covers 9 bases. CDR1 and CDR2 (germline): KGHSH, LQKENI. The CDR3 spans 15 residues. The junction had 4 bases not matched to a gene; V was cut back by 3 bases and J by 5 bases. The CDR3 loop reads CASSPWDRENEKLFF. The DNA of the CDR3 is TGTGCCAGCTCACCCTGGGACAGGGAAAATGAAAAACTGTTTTTT.

The table lists this clonotype with many counts. The chain links TRBV4-2 to TRBJ2-2; unclear D gene. V was trimmed by 8 bases and J by 2 bases, leaving 6 bases between them. CDR3 length equals 12 residues. Germline assignment: CDR1 LGHNA and CDR2 YNFKEQ. The CDR3 region has the DNA TGTGCCAGCGGAGACAACACCGGGGAGCTGTTTTTT. Protein sequence: CASGDNTGELFF.

This clonotype was seen a few times. CDR3 DNA sequence: TGTGCCAGCAGCTTAAGGGAGGGGGATACGCAGTATTTT. It encodes CASSLREGDTQYF. The gene calls are TRBV7-3 and TRBJ2-3, with TRBD2 matching over 7 bases. The germline V gene has CDR1 SGHTA and CDR2 FQGTGA. This CDR3 is built from 13 residues. V trimming: 1 base; J trimming: 6 bases; junction bases outside the gene matches: 1. The variable domain in full, with the rest retrieved from reference TRBV7-3 and TRBJ2-3, is GAGVSQTPSNKVTEKGKYVELRCDPISGHTALYWYRQSLGQGPEFLIYFQGTGAADDSGLPNDRFFAVRPEGSVSTLKIQRTERGDSAVYLCASSLREGDTQYFGPGTRLTVL.

This clonotype was seen repeatedly, ten times or more. The CDR3 protein is CASSFNRSPRSGYGYTF. The CDR3 DNA is TGCGCCAGCAGCTTCAACAGGTCTCCGAGGTCGGGGTATGGCTACACCTTC. The chain links TRBV5-1 to TRBJ1-2; the D gene is possibly TRBD1 (5 bases). The CDR3 has 17 amino acids. Germline V CDR1 and CDR2: SGHRS, YFSETQ. V lost 2 bases to trimming and J lost 5 bases, with 22 bases between them.

The CDR3 is CATIDSGSGANVLTF. The CDR3 bases are TGTGCCACCATAGATTCAGGCTCTGGGGCCAACGTCCTGACTTTC. This chain connects TRBV25-1 to TRBJ2-6; no clear D. Germline CDR1 MGHDK, CDR2 SYGVNS. The CDR3 length is 15 residues. Between the trimmed V and J ends, which lost 10 bases and 0 bases, there was a span of 13 bases.

This clonotype was recorded many times. The rearrangement uses TRBV27 and TRBJ2-2; 9 bases are a match to TRBD1. The length of the CDR3 is 14 residues. Trimming cost V 6 bases and J 6 bases; bases outside gene matches: 5. Germline V lookup: CDR1 MNHEY, CDR2 SMNVEV (reference sequence). Written as DNA, the CDR3 is TGTGCCAGCAGACTAACAGGGGGCCCCGGGGAGCTGTTTTTT. It is translated as CASRLTGGPGELFF.

This clonotype was seen ten or more times. This sequence joins TRBV27 and TRBJ2-5; D could derive from TRBD1 or TRBD2 (5 bases each). CDR3 length: 16 amino acids. Germline CDR1 is MNHEY and CDR2 is SMNVEV (reference sequence). The ends were cut back, 2 bases at V and 4 bases at J, with 17 bases in the middle. The CDR3 here is CASSLIGTTSGETQYF. CDR3 DNA sequence: TGTGCCAGCAGTTTAATCGGGACCACAAGCGGAGAGACCCAGTACTTC.

This clonotype turned up a few times. The rearrangement joins TRBV7-9 to TRBJ2-7, with D perhaps being TRBD1 or TRBD2 (5 bases each). Germline CDR1 is SEHNR and CDR2 is FQNEAQ (reference sequence). The CDR3 totals 11 residues. Trimming took 6 bases from V and 9 from J, leaving 12 bases between them. The CDR3 here is CASRGSGGQYF. The CDR3 DNA is TGTGCCAGCAGAGGAAGTGGGGGGCAGTACTTC.

This clonotype was detected ten times or more. V is TRBV6-5 and J is TRBJ1-2; no clear D gene. V shed 8 bases and J shed 8 bases, with 18 bases lying between them. Germline V CDR1 and CDR2: MNHEY, SVGAGI. This CDR3 is 13 amino acids long. The CDR3 DNA reads as TGTGCCAGCCTTGGCCGGCCGGTGGGGGGCTACACCTTC. Translation: CASLGRPVGGYTF.

This clonotype was observed at least ten times. The chain is built from TRBV5-1 and TRBJ1-4; D unclear. Trimming pared 3 bases from V and 7 bases from J, leaving 13 bases between. Germline values: CDR1 SGHRS, CDR2 YFSETQ. This CDR3 contains 14 residues. Here the CDR3 reads CASSSYRGSEKLFF. DNA for the CDR3: TGCGCCAGCAGCTCCTACCGGGGATCTGAAAAACTGTTTTTT.

At least ten counts were recorded for this clonotype. The genes are TRBV6-2 or TRBV6-3 and TRBJ2-1, with TRBD2 identical over 11 bases. CDR3 size: 16 residues. V lost 1 base to trimming and J lost 4 bases; unmatched junction nucleotides: 3. CDR1 and CDR2 from the germline V gene are MNHEY and SVGEGT. DNA of the CDR3: TGTGCCAGCAGTTACTTTCTAGCGGGGGGTTACAATGAGCAGTTCTTC. Its translation is CASSYFLAGGYNEQFF.

This clonotype appeared many times. The chain has TRBV29-1 and TRBJ2-2; the D gene is possibly TRBD2 (5 bases). Germline V gene lookup returns CDR1 SQVTM and CDR2 ANQGSEA. This CDR3 contains 16 residues. Deletions cut 1 base from V and 1 base from J, with 13 bases between. CDR3 nucleotides: TGCAGCGTTGAAGGCCCTGACGGACTGAACACCGGGGAGCTGTTTTTT. Amino acid sequence: CSVEGPDGLNTGELFF.

Many counts were recorded for this clonotype. The chain joins TRBV4-1 to TRBJ2-7; D gene ambiguous. CDR1 MGHRA and CDR2 YSYEKL come from the germline V gene. CDR3 length: 13 residues. Trimming took 0 bases from V and 4 from J, leaving 7 bases between them. CDR3 in amino acids: CASSQELRYEQYV. In DNA, the CDR3 is TGCGCCAGCAGCCAAGAATTGAGATACGAGCAGTACGTC.

Ten or more counts support this clonotype. This sequence joins TRBV27 and TRBJ2-1; the D gene is possibly TRBD2 (5 bases). The V and J ends lost 10 bases and 6 bases respectively, with 19 bases between them. The CDR3 runs 14 residues. Germline V gene data show CDR1 as MNHEY and CDR2 as SMNVEV (reference sequence). CDR3 DNA sequence: TGTGCCACCGGGGTCATATCCAGTCGCAATGAGCAGTTCTTC. Protein product: CATGVISSRNEQFF.

There are many counts of this clonotype. The V gene is TRBV6-5, the J gene TRBJ2-5; D ambiguous. The CDR3 loop spans 13 amino acids. With 2 bases removed from V and 5 bases from J, the gap between germline ends came to 9 bases. Germline V lookup: CDR1 MNHEY, CDR2 SVGAGI. CDR3 sequence (DNA): TGTGCCAGCAGTTACGGTGGGGTTGAGACCCAGTACTTC. Its protein product is CASSYGGVETQYF.

This clonotype was counted ten times or more. This chain joins TRBV6-2 or TRBV6-3 and TRBJ2-7; D remains unclear. V gave up 0 bases and J gave up 4 bases, with 13 bases separating them. This CDR3 region has 15 residues. In germline, CDR1 is MNHEY, CDR2 SVGEGT. DNA of the CDR3: TGTGCCAGCAGTTACTCGATTGCAGCCGTATACGAGCAGTACGTC. Amino acid sequence: CASSYSIAAVYEQYV.

The rearrangement links TRBV7-8 to TRBJ2-1, with TRBD1 matching over 7 bases. From germline, CDR1 is SGHVS and CDR2 FQNEAQ. The CDR3 is 18 residues long. J was trimmed by 7 bases and V by 5 bases; bases with no gene match: 20. For the CDR3, the DNA is TGTGCCAGCAGCCTAGAAGGGGAAGGGGGCAGTTACGGGAATGAGCAGTTCTTC. Amino acid sequence: CASSLEGEGGSYGNEQFF.